Described below is a single T cell receptor beta chain sequence and its context. Its antigen remains unknown. The data are from a study of T-cell memory formation after mild COVID-19. Study-wide results and limits: A balance of CD4 and CD8 characterized clones contracting day 15 to 85, whereas later expanders leaned CD4+.

The 5'RACE method, run with constant-segment primers, produced TCR alpha and TCR beta cDNA libraries (carrying sample barcodes and UMIs). TCRdb re-called the 5' RACE reads through MiXCR, storing one row per CDR3 protein. The data hold roughly 380,000 distinct CDR3 sequences, with around 30% observed a single time. The trim removed 0 bases at V and 0 bases at J, leaving 7 bases unmatched. Looked up from germline, CDR1 is SGHRS and CDR2 is YFSETQ. This CDR3 region has 18 residues. This receptor was obtained from an adult woman who had mild COVID-19 (a few samples of this study predate the infection). Cell type and time point are not known. The sequencing input was PBMCs or a T cell subset sorted from them (not recorded which). V and J are TRBV5-1 and TRBJ1-5; 9 nucleotides align to TRBD1. The CDR3 nucleotides read TGCGCCAGCAGCTTGGGACAGGGGGACCTTTATAGCAATCAGCCCCAGCATTTT. The encoded protein is CASSLGQGDLYSNQPQHF. The complete variable domain, with remaining parts taken from reference TRBV5-1 and TRBJ1-5, reads KAGVTQTPRYLIKTRGQQVTLSCSPISGHRSVSWYQQTPGQGLQFLFEYFSETQRNKGNFPGRFSGRQFSNSRSEMNVSTLELGDSALYLCASSLGQGDLYSNQPQHFGDGTRLSIL.